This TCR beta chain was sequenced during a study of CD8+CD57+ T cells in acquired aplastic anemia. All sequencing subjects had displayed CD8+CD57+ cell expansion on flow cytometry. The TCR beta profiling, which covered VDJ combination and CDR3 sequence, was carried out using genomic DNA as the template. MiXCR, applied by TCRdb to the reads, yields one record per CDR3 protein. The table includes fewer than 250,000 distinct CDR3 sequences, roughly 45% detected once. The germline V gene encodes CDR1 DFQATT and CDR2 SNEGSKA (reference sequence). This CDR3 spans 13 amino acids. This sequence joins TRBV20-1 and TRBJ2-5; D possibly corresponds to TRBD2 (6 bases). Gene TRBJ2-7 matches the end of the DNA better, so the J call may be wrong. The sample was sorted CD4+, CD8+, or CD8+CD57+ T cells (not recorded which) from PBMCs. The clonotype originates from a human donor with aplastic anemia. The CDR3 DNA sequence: TGCAGCGTTGAAGATGCTAGCGATCCCGAGCAGTACTTC. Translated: CSVEDASDPEQYF.